The 2 T cell receptor beta chains reported below all come from one sample, sequenced in a study of T cells in localized non-small cell lung cancer. The assay was immunoSEQ multiplex PCR, and TCRdb's table has in-frame clones only and misses some. Of about 82,000 clones listed, around 82% are singletons. This specimen was PBMCs, taken before any cancer treatment. Receptor source: a man between 40 and 70 years old with stage II squamous cell lung carcinoma.

CDR3 DNA: TGCGCCAGCAGCTTGGAATACAGGACAGACAGGAATTCACCCCTCCACTTT. This encodes CASSLEYRTDRNSPLHF. The rearrangement uses TRBV5-1 and TRBJ1-6; D might be TRBD1 (6 bases). This CDR3 is built from 17 residues. CDR1 is SGHRS, CDR2 YFSETQ, per germline. V was clipped by 0 bases and J by 7 bases, with 17 bases between them.

V is TRBV5-1 and J is TRBJ2-1; perhaps TRBD2 as D (6 bases). V lost 4 bases to trimming and J lost 0 bases, with 14 bases between them. The CDR3 runs to 16 residues. Looked up from germline, CDR1 is SGHRS and CDR2 is YFSETQ. CDR3 DNA sequence: TGCGCCAGCAGCCTATACTTGGGGGGCTCCTACAATGAGCAGTTCTTC. This sequence encodes CASSLYLGGSYNEQFF.